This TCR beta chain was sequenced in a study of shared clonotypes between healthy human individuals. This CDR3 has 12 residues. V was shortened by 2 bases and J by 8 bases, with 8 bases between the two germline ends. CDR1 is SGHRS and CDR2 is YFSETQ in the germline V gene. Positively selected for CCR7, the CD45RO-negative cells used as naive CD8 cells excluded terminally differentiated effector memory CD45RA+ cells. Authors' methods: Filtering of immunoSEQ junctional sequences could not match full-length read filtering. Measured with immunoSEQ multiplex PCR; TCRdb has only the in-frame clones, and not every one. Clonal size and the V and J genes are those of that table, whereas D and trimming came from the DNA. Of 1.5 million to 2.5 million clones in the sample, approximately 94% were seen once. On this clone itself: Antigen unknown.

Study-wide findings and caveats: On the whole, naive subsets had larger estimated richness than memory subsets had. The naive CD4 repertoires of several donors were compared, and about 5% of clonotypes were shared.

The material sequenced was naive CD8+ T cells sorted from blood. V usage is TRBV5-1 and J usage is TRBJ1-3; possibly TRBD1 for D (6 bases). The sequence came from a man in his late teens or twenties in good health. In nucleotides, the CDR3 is TGCGCCAGCAGCTTTAAGGGGGACACCATATATTTT. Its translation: CASSFKGDTIYF.